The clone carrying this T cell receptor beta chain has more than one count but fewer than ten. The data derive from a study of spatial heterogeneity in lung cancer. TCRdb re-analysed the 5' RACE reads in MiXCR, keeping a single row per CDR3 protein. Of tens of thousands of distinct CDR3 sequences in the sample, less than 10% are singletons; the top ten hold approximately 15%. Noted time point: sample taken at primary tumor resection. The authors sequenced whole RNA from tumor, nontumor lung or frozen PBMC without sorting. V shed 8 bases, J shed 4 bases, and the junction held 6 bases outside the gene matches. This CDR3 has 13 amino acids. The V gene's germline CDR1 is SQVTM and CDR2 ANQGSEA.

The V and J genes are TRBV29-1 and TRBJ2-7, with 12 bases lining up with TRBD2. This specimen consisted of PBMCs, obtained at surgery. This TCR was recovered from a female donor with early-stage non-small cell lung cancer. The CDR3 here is CSITTSGSYEQYF. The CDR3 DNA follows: TGCAGCATAACGACTAGCGGGAGTTACGAGCAGTACTTC.